The 8 T cell receptor beta chains in this list originate from one sample, sequenced in a study of CXCR3-negative and CXCR3-positive naive CD8 T cells. The antigens for these receptors are not known. cDNA libraries for TRB were generated by 5' RACE incorporating UMI labels. No DNA is given; TCRdb re-called the 5' RACE reads and lists each CDR3 protein once. The ten top clones account for roughly 0.6%, within a sample of roughly 130,000 distinct CDR3 sequences. Study results and limitations: The TRB CDR3s that CXCR3-positive naive cells carried were more hydrophobic than those of CXCR3-negative naive cells.

The material sequenced was naive CXCR3+ CD8+ T cells from blood. The sample's subset: CD45RO-CCR7+CD27+CD95- naive CD8+ T cells expressing CXCR3 (TNR3+). All receptors derive from a human donor in good health. Some clones in this sample may be carry-over from other donors' samples.

V gene TRBV29-1 combines with J gene TRBJ1-1. The V gene's germline CDR1 is SQVTM and CDR2 ANQGSEA. CDR3 length: 12 residues. CDR3 sequence reads: CSVEILGTEAFF.

The J gene is TRBJ2-1, the V gene TRBV6-2 or TRBV6-3; TCRdb reports TRBD1, a call that lacks DNA to check it against. Germline V CDR1 and CDR2: MNHEY, SVGEGT. The CDR3 extends over 12 amino acids. The CDR3 region is CASTERGEKQFF.

The rearrangement joins TRBV28 to TRBJ2-2. From germline, CDR1 is MDHEN and CDR2 SYDVKM. The CDR3 extends over 12 amino acids. CDR3 region: CASSFNTGELFF.

V and J are TRBV5-6 and TRBJ2-7; absent DNA, TCRdb's TRBD1 call cannot be checked. Per the germline V gene, CDR1 is SGHDT and CDR2 is YYEEEE. This CDR3 spans 15 amino acids. Here the CDR3 reads CASNPQGGPSDEQYF.

Here the CDR3 reads CASSPGLYGYTF. This chain joins TRBV7-9 and TRBJ1-2. The CDR3 extends over 12 amino acids. Germline V CDR1 and CDR2: SEHNR, FQNEAQ (reference sequence). The whole variable domain, remainder taken from reference TRBV7-9 and TRBJ1-2, is DTGVSQNPRHKITKRGQNVTFRCDPISEHNRLYWYRQTLGQGPEFLTYFQNEAQLEKSRLLSDRFSAERPKGSFSTLEIQRTEQGDSAMYLCASSPGLYGYTFGSGTRLTVV.

CDR3 region: CASSQGEPEAFF. The rearrangement uses TRBV11-2 and TRBJ1-1; TCRdb's assignment of TRBD1 cannot be checked, as there is no DNA. Germline V gene sequence: CDR1 SGHAT, CDR2 FQNNGV. The CDR3 is made up of 12 amino acids. Together with reference TRBV11-2 and TRBJ1-1, the CDR3 gives the full variable domain: EAGVAQSPRYKIIEKRQSVAFWCNPISGHATLYWYQQILGQGPKLLIQFQNNGVVDDSQLPKDRFSAERLKGVDSTLKIQPAKLEDSAVYLCASSQGEPEAFFGQGTRLTVV.

The gene calls are TRBV29-1 and TRBJ1-2; the TRBD1 assignment by TCRdb is unverifiable without DNA. The CDR3 is 13 residues long. Germline assignment: CDR1 SQVTM and CDR2 ANQGSEA. This CDR3 is CSAILTGLGGYTF.

V gene TRBV29-1 combines with J gene TRBJ2-7; TCRdb's D call of TRBD1 is untestable without DNA. This CDR3 contains 12 residues. Germline CDR1 is SQVTM and CDR2 is ANQGSEA. CDR3 residues: CSAQVGENEQYF.